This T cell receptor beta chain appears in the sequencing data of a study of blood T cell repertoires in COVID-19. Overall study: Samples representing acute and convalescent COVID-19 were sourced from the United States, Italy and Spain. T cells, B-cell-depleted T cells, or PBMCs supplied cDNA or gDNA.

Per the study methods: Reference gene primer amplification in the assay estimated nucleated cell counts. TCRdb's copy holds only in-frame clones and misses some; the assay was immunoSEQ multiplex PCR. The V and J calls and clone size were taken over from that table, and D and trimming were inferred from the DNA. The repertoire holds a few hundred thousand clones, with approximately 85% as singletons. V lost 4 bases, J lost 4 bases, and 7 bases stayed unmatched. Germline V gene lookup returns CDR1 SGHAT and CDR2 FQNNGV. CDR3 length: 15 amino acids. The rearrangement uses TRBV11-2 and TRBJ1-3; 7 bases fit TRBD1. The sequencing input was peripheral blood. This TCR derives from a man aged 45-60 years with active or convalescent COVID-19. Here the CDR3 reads CASSSPRGVGNTIYF. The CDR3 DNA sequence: TGTGCCAGCAGCTCCCCCAGGGGGGTAGGAAACACCATATATTTT.